The present entry profiles one T cell receptor beta chain with its context. The CDR3 spans 15 residues. Trimming removed 5 bases at V and 2 bases at J, with 16 bases between. Per germline, CDR1 SGHVS and CDR2 FQNEAQ. Generated by immunoSEQ multiplex PCR, the TCRdb table keeps only in-frame clones and is missing some. In the table there are some 80,000 clones, roughly four fifths of which are singletons. The data stem from a study of T cell clones after liver transplantation. Study background: As an antigen-independent comparator, third-party-reactive TCRbeta sequences came from pre-transplant mixed lymphocyte reactions.

This sequence was found in a human patient who received a liver transplant. Some of these T cells may belong to the graft donor. The V call is TRBV7-8, the J call TRBJ2-7, with D possibly matching TRBD1 (5 bases). Sequences were derived from CD4+ T cells from blood, sampled 45 to 46 months after liver transplant. CDR3 in DNA: TGTGCCAGCAGCCTTGACCAGACAGAACCCTACGAGCAGTACTTC. Its translation: CASSLDQTEPYEQYF.